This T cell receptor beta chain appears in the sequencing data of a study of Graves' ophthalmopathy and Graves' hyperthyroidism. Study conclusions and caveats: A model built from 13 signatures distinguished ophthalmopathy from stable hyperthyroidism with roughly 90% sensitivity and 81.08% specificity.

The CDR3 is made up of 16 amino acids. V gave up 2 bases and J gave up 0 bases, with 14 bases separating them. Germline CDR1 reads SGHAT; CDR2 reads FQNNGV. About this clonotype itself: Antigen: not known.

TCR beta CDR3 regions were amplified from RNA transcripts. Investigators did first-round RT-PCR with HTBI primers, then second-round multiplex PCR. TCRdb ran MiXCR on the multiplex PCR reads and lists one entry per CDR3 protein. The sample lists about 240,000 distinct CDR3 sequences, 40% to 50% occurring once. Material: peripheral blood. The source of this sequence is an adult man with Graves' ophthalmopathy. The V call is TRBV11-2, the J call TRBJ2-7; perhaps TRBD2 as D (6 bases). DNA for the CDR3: TGTGCCAGCAGCTTATTGGGTGGACTATACTCCTACGAGCAGTACTTC. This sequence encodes CASSLLGGLYSYEQYF.